This TCR beta chain was found in a study of T cell changes during pregnancy in multiple sclerosis. Sequenced by immunoSEQ multiplex PCR; TCRdb stores in-frame clones only, minus some. The table includes around 110,000 clones, about nine tenths detected once. V trimming: 3 bases; J trimming: 3 bases; junction bases outside the gene matches: 7. Germline loops: CDR1 SGHRS, CDR2 YFSETQ. The CDR3 sequence is 15 residues long. The sequence was obtained from a female donor in good health, enrolled as a control in a pregnancy study. The rearrangement joins TRBV5-1 to TRBJ2-5, with 8 nucleotides matching TRBD1. This specimen was peripheral blood, taken in the third trimester of pregnancy. CDR3 residues: CASSWGDRKKETQYF. CDR3 coding DNA: TGCGCCAGCAGCTGGGGGGACAGGAAGAAAGAGACCCAGTACTTC.